This T cell receptor beta chain is drawn from a study of CD8 T cells in Susac syndrome. The CDR3 consists of 12 residues. V lost 5 bases and J 6 bases, leaving 12 bases between the germline ends. CDR1 and CDR2 (germline): SGHRS, YFSETQ. Random hexamers primed reverse transcription of about 0.5 to 1 ug RNA. TCRdb re-called the immunoSEQ multiplex PCR reads through MiXCR, storing one row per CDR3 protein. The data hold about 300,000 distinct CDR3 sequences, with about 91% observed a single time. This TCR was sampled from a human donor with multiple sclerosis. The chain carries TRBV5-1 and TRBJ2-7; D is ambiguous. Sequenced sample: CD4+ T cells from PBMCs. The CDR3 sequence is CASRGNGGEQYF. The CDR3 coding sequence is TGCGCCAGCAGGGGTAATGGTGGCGAGCAGTACTTC.